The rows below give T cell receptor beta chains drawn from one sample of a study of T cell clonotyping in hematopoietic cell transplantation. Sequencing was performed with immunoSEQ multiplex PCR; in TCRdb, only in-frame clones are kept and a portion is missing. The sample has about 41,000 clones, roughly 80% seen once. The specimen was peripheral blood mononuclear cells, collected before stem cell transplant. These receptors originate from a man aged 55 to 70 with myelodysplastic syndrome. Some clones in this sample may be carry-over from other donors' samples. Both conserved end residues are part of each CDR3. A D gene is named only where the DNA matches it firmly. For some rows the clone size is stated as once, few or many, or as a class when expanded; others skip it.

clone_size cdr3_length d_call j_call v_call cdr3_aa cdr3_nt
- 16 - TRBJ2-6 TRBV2 CASSVSRSSGANVLTF TGTGCCAGCAGTGTATCTAGAAGCTCTGGGGCCAACGTCCTGACTTTC
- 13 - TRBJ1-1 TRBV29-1 CSARTATNTEAFF TGCAGCGCTAGGACAGCTACGAACACTGAAGCTTTCTTT
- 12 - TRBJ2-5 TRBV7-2 CASSPIRETQYF TGTGCCAGCAGCCCTATCCGGGAGACCCAGTACTTC
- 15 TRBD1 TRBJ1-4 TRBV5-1 CASSSSGQPNEKLFF TGCGCCAGCAGCTCCTCGGGACAGCCGAATGAAAAACTGTTTTTT
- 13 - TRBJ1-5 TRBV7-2 CASSLGRNQPQHF TGTGCCAGCAGCTTAGGCAGAAATCAGCCCCAGCATTTT
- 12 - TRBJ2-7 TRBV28 CASSSRRYEQYF TGTGCCAGCAGTTCAAGGCGTTACGAGCAGTACTTC
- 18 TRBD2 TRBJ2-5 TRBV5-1 CASSSGTSGGMGQETQYF TGCGCCAGCAGCTCAGGGACTAGCGGGGGTATGGGCCAAGAGACCCAGTACTTC
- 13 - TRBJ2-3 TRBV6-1 CASRGTGTDTQYF TGTGCCAGCAGGGGGACGGGGACAGATACGCAGTATTTT
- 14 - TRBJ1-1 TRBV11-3 CASSLASGNTEAFF TGTGCCAGCAGCTTAGCGTCCGGGAACACTGAAGCTTTCTTT
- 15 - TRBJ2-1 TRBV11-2 CASSRTDGAHNEQFF TGTGCCAGCAGCCGTACGGACGGGGCTCACAATGAGCAGTTCTTC
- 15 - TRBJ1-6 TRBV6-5 CASSYRASYNSPLHF TGTGCCAGCAGTTACAGGGCGTCCTATAATTCACCCCTCCACTTT
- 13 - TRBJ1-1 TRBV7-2 CASSTREGTEAFF TGTGCCAGCAGCACCCGCGAGGGGACTGAAGCTTTCTTT
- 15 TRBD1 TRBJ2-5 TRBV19 CASSIGQGREETQYF TGTGCCAGTAGTATAGGACAGGGCAGGGAAGAGACCCAGTACTTC
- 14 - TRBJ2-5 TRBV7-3 CASSLTGGQETQYF TGTGCCAGCAGCTTAACGGGGGGCCAAGAGACCCAGTACTTC
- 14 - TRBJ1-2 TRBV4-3 CASSPGRENYGYTF TGCGCCAGCAGCCCCGGTAGGGAAAACTATGGCTACACCTTC
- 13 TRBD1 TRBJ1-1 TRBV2 CASNDRGNTEAFF TGTGCCAGCAATGACAGGGGGAACACTGAAGCTTTCTTT
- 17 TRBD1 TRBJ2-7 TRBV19 CASSLGQGLKSSYEQYF TGTGCCAGTAGTTTGGGACAGGGCCTCAAGAGCTCCTACGAGCAGTACTTC
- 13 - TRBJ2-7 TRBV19 CASRPRASYEQYF TGTGCCAGTAGGCCCCGGGCCTCCTACGAGCAGTACTTC
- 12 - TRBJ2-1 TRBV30 CAWSVRGTEQFF TGTGCCTGGAGTGTACGGGGGACTGAGCAGTTCTTC
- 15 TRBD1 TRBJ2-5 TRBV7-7 CASSSGQGGRETQYF TGTGCTAGCAGCTCCGGACAGGGGGGACGAGAGACCCAGTACTTC
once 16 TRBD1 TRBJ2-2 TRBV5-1 CASSLLGTVNTGELFF TGCGCCAGCAGCTTGCTTGGGACAGTGAACACCGGGGAGCTGTTTTTT